The clone carrying this T cell receptor (beta chain) has more than one count but fewer than ten. TCRdb independently ran MiXCR on the 5' RACE reads; one entry per CDR3 protein. The sample records hundreds of thousands of distinct CDR3 sequences, around an eighth being singletons. This sample is drawn from a study of T cells after yellow fever vaccination. The germline V gene has CDR1 SGHNT and CDR2 YENEEA. The CDR3 extends over 15 amino acids. V gave up 5 bases and J gave up 2 bases; unmatched junction bases: 8. This chain links TRBV11-3 with TRBJ2-5, with TRBD1 identical over 7 bases. This TCR derives from a man aged 30 to 39 who received the YFV17D yellow fever vaccine. Sequencing used PBMCs, obtained on the day of the yellow fever booster vaccination. The CDR3 here is CASSRKRDRQETQYF. DNA for the CDR3: TGTGCCAGCAGCAGGAAACGGGACAGACAAGAGACCCAGTACTTC.